The clone carrying this TCR beta chain has just a few counts. This specimen comes from a study of identical twins. Germline CDR1 is ENHRY and CDR2 is SYGVKD. V was pared by 2 bases and J by 2 bases, with 13 bases between. The CDR3 extends over 15 amino acids. MiXCR was run by TCRdb on the 5' RACE reads, yielding one entry per CDR3 protein. The sample carries about 190,000 distinct CDR3 sequences, less than 20% recorded once. These sequences were also reported in another study, on T cells expressing NK-cell markers.

V is TRBV10-3 and J is TRBJ2-7; a weak D match, TRBD1 (5 bases). The clonotype originates from a woman aged 18-30 years in good health. The specimen sequenced was CD8+ T cells sorted from blood. CDR3 sequence reads: CAISEGARATYEQYF. CDR3 coding DNA: TGTGCCATCAGTGAGGGCGCCAGGGCCACCTACGAGCAGTACTTC.